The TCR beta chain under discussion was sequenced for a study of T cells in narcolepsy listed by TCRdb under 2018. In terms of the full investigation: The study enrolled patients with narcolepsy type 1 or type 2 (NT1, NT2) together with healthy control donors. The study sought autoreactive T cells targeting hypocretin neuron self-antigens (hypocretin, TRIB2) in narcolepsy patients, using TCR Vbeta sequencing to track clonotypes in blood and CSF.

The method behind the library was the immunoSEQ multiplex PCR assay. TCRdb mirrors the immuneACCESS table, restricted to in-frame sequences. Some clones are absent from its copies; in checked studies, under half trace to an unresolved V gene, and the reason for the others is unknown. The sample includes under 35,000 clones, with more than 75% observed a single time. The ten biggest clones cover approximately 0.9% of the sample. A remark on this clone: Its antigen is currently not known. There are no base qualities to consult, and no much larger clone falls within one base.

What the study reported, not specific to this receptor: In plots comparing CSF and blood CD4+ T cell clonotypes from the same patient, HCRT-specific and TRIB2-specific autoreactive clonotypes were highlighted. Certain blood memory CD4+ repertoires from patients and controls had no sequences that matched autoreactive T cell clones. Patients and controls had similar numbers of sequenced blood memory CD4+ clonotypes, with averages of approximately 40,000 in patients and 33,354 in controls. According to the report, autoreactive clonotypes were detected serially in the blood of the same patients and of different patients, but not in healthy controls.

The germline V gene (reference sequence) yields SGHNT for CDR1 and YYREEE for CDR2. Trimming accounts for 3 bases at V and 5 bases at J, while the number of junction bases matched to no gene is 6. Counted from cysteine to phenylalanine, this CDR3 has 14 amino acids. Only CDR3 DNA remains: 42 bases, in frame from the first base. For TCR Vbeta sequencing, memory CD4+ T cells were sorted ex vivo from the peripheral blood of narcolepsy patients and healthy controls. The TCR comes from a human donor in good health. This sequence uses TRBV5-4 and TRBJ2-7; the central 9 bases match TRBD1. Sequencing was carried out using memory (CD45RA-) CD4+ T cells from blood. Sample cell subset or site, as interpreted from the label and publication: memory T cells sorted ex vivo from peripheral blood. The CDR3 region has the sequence CASSWRGQGDEQYF. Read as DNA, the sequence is TGTGCCAGCAGCTGGAGGGGACAGGGCGACGAGCAGTACTTC.